These T cell receptor beta chains were read from a single sample in a study of T-cell memory formation after mild COVID-19. TCRdb recomputed calls from the 5' RACE reads with MiXCR, one row per CDR3 protein. Here the sample spans about 400,000 distinct CDR3 sequences, roughly 14% being singletons. The material sequenced was PBMCs or a T cell subset sorted from them (not recorded which). The receptor set was obtained from a man aged 18-30 years who had mild COVID-19 (a few samples of this study predate the infection). Cell type and time point are not known. Both conserved end residues are part of each CDR3. Fields, in order: CDR3 length, V gene, J gene, clone size, D gene, CDR3 protein, CDR3 DNA. The D gene is left open where the match is weak. Rows give clone size only sometimes, using once, few, many, or a class for an expanded clone.

>11|TRBV25-1|TRBJ2-1|many|NA
CASSGANEQFF
TGTGCCAGCAGTGGGGCCAATGAGCAGTTCTTC
>16|TRBV29-1|TRBJ2-7|many|TRBD2
CSVEGLETSGDYEQYF
TGCAGCGTTGAAGGGCTAGAGACTAGCGGGGACTACGAGCAGTACTTC
>13|TRBV12-3/TRBV12-4|TRBJ2-5|NA|NA
CASTDFRGETQYF
TGTGCCAGCACCGACTTTAGGGGGGAGACCCAGTACTTC
>15|TRBV5-1|TRBJ2-2|NA|TRBD1
CASTPGQMNTGELFF
TGCGCCAGTACCCCGGGACAGATGAACACCGGGGAGCTGTTTTTT
>14|TRBV2|TRBJ2-5|NA|NA
CASSEIGTQETQYF
TGTGCCAGCAGTGAGATCGGGACCCAAGAGACCCAGTACTTC
>16|TRBV10-1|TRBJ2-2|NA|NA
CASSHLQGASTGELFF
TGCGCCAGCAGTCATCTACAGGGCGCCAGCACCGGGGAGCTGTTTTTT
>16|TRBV4-3|TRBJ2-6|NA|NA
CASSQDGSSGANVLTF
TGCGCCAGCAGCCAAGATGGAAGCTCTGGGGCCAACGTCCTGACTTTC
>14|TRBV6-5|TRBJ1-3|few|NA
CASSYGSSGNTIYF
TGTGCCAGCAGTTACGGCAGCTCTGGAAACACCATATATTTT
>16|TRBV10-3|TRBJ1-5|NA|NA
CAISEQKTLNNQPQHF
TGTGCCATCAGTGAGCAAAAGACACTAAACAATCAGCCCCAGCATTTT
>13|TRBV12-3/TRBV12-4|TRBJ2-1|few|TRBD1
CASRHRQGNEQFF
TGTGCCAGCAGACACAGACAGGGGAATGAGCAGTTCTTC
>12|TRBV6-2/TRBV6-3|TRBJ2-2|few|NA
CASSYPPGELFF
TGTGCCAGCAGTTACCCCCCCGGGGAGCTGTTTTTT
>15|TRBV7-2|TRBJ2-5|NA|NA
CASISSPGTGETQYF
TGTGCCAGCATATCATCCCCCGGGACGGGAGAGACCCAGTACTTC
>13|TRBV7-9|TRBJ2-3|NA|NA
CASSYLSSDTQYF
TGTGCCAGCAGCTACCTAAGCTCAGATACGCAGTATTTT
>12|TRBV7-6|TRBJ2-3|NA|NA
CASSLARQTQYF
TGTGCCAGCAGCTTAGCCAGACAGACGCAGTATTTT
>15|TRBV20-1|TRBJ2-5|many|TRBD2
CSASPGLVARETQYF
TGCAGTGCGTCCCCGGGACTAGTGGCGCGAGAGACCCAGTACTTC
>16|TRBV10-2|TRBJ2-1|few|TRBD2
CASSDQTSGGGLAQFF
TGCGCCAGCAGTGACCAAACTAGCGGGGGGGGATTGGCGCAGTTCTTC
>18|TRBV5-1|TRBJ2-3|many|NA
CASSFRFQGTPVADTQYF
TGCGCCAGCAGCTTTCGGTTTCAAGGGACCCCCGTGGCAGATACGCAGTATTTT
>17|TRBV7-9|TRBJ2-2|NA|TRBD1
CASRRTKGQPNTGELFF
TGTGCCAGCAGACGAACCAAGGGACAGCCGAACACCGGGGAGCTGTTTTTT
>14|TRBV4-2|TRBJ2-5|few|TRBD1
CASSHNRGQETQYF
TGTGCCAGCAGCCATAACAGGGGGCAAGAGACCCAGTACTTC
>15|TRBV4-1|TRBJ2-1|NA|TRBD1
CASRPGQVSYNEQFF
TGCGCCAGCAGACCAGGACAGGTGTCCTACAATGAGCAGTTCTTC
>15|TRBV7-2|TRBJ2-5|few|NA
CASSLGPGVRETQYF
TGTGCCAGCAGCTTAGGACCAGGGGTGAGGGAGACCCAGTACTTC
>16|TRBV10-3|TRBJ2-5|many|TRBD2
CAISEAGGGKQETQYF
TGTGCCATCAGTGAGGCCGGGGGGGGAAAGCAAGAGACCCAGTACTTC
>14|TRBV2|TRBJ2-1|NA|TRBD2
CARALAGGPGEQFF
TGTGCCAGGGCACTAGCGGGGGGGCCGGGAGAGCAGTTCTTC
>14|TRBV24-1|TRBJ2-3|NA|NA
CATSFGGARDTQYF
TGTGCCACCAGTTTCGGCGGGGCTAGAGATACGCAGTATTTT
>14|TRBV7-2|TRBJ2-1|few|NA
CASSLDRARVIQFF
TGTGCCAGCAGCTTAGATAGGGCCAGAGTGATCCAGTTCTTC
>16|TRBV6-1|TRBJ2-5|few|TRBD2
CASSARLAGGEETQYF
TGTGCCAGCAGTGCCCGGCTAGCGGGGGGGGAAGAGACCCAGTACTTC
>13|TRBV5-1|TRBJ2-5|many|NA
CASRNNYQETQYF
TGCGCCAGCAGGAACAACTACCAAGAGACCCAGTACTTC
>14|TRBV5-1|TRBJ1-1|NA|NA
CASSLAGAGSGAFF
TGCGCCAGCAGCTTGGCCGGGGCTGGGTCTGGAGCTTTCTTT
>16|TRBV6-2/TRBV6-3|TRBJ2-1|few|NA
CASSYYHRTGIGEQFF
TGTGCCAGCAGTTACTACCACCGGACCGGAATAGGTGAGCAGTTCTTC
>15|TRBV27|TRBJ2-7|NA|NA
CASSPGTDPEDEQYF
TGTGCCAGCAGTCCAGGGACGGATCCCGAAGACGAGCAGTACTTC
>12|TRBV25-1|TRBJ2-7|NA|NA
CASSVYRYEQYF
TGTGCCAGCAGTGTCTACAGGTACGAGCAGTACTTC
>12|TRBV29-1|TRBJ2-2|few|NA
CSVLRNTGELFF
TGCAGCGTTCTGCGTAACACCGGGGAGCTGTTTTTT
>16|TRBV7-2|TRBJ2-5|few|NA
CASPLGKDSRQETQYF
TGTGCCAGCCCCCTAGGGAAGGACAGCCGCCAAGAGACCCAGTACTTC
>15|TRBV20-1|TRBJ2-3|few|TRBD1
CSARDLDRGADTQYF
TGCAGTGCTAGAGACTTGGACAGGGGAGCAGATACGCAGTATTTT
>14|TRBV4-3|TRBJ2-1|NA|NA
CASSQDLVYNEQFF
TGCGCCAGCAGCCAAGATCTGGTATACAATGAGCAGTTCTTC
>10|TRBV29-1|TRBJ2-1|few|NA
CSVHTGRELF
TGCAGCGTTCACACAGGGAGGGAGCTCTTC
>17|TRBV14|TRBJ2-7|few|NA
CASSQKGMRGGSYEQYF
TGTGCCAGCAGCCAGAAAGGGATGAGGGGGGGAAGCTACGAGCAGTACTTC
>15|TRBV7-2|TRBJ2-3|few|NA
CASSDDRQGGDTQYF
TGTGCCAGCAGCGACGACCGACAGGGAGGAGATACGCAGTATTTT
>19|TRBV7-3|TRBJ2-2|NA|TRBD2
CASSSVPRTSPTNTGELFF
TGTGCCAGCAGCTCGGTGCCGAGGACTAGTCCCACGAACACCGGGGAGCTGTTTTTT
>15|TRBV7-2|TRBJ2-4|NA|NA
CASSLDRAGENIQYF
TGTGCCAGCAGCTTAGACAGGGCAGGCGAGAACATTCAGTACTTC
>15|TRBV24-1|TRBJ2-1|NA|TRBD2
CATSESGLAGNEQFF
TGTGCCACCAGTGAGTCGGGACTAGCGGGCAATGAGCAGTTCTTC
>15|TRBV6-5|TRBJ2-7|few|TRBD2
CASSAGVAGGREQYF
TGTGCCAGCAGTGCCGGGGTAGCGGGGGGGCGCGAGCAGTACTTC
>13|TRBV5-6|TRBJ1-4|NA|NA
CASSLGRDEKLFF
TGTGCCAGCAGCCTCGGGAGGGATGAAAAACTGTTTTTT
>16|TRBV12-3/TRBV12-4|TRBJ1-3|few|NA
CASSFPGHRSGNTIYF
TGTGCCAGCAGTTTCCCGGGACACCGCTCTGGAAACACCATATATTTT
>14|TRBV2|TRBJ1-5|NA|TRBD1
CASRDRGFNQPQHF
TGTGCCAGTCGCGACAGGGGGTTCAATCAGCCCCAGCATTTT
>16|TRBV20-1|TRBJ2-5|many|NA
CSARDSASRDWETQYF
TGCAGTGCTAGAGATTCTGCTTCGCGCGATTGGGAGACCCAGTACTTC
>14|TRBV5-1|TRBJ1-6|NA|NA
CASSSGRSDSPLHF
TGCGCCAGCAGCTCGGGACGCTCGGATTCACCCCTCCACTTT
>15|TRBV7-9|TRBJ1-1|few|NA
CASRLAGPANTEAFF
TGTGCCAGCAGGCTCGCGGGACCCGCAAACACTGAAGCTTTCTTT
>15|TRBV12-3/TRBV12-4|TRBJ2-2|once|NA
CASSFYRRNTGELFF
TGTGCCAGCAGTTTTTACAGGAGGAACACCGGGGAGCTGTTTTTT
>13|TRBV7-9|TRBJ2-5|NA|NA
CASSTTEKETQYF
TGTGCCAGCAGCACAACAGAAAAAGAGACCCAGTACTTC
>13|TRBV6-2/TRBV6-3|TRBJ2-2|NA|NA
CASHDRNTGELFF
TGTGCCAGCCACGACAGAAACACCGGGGAGCTGTTTTTT
>15|TRBV14|TRBJ2-1|NA|NA
CASSSWEGVYNEQFF
TGTGCCAGCAGCTCGTGGGAGGGGGTCTACAATGAGCAGTTCTTC
>16|TRBV5-5|TRBJ2-2|many|NA
CASRMTSRPYTGELFF
TGTGCCAGCAGGATGACGTCCCGACCGTACACCGGGGAGCTGTTTTTT
>14|TRBV19|TRBJ1-2|NA|TRBD1
CASRRQGENYGYTF
TGTGCCAGTAGAAGACAGGGAGAGAACTATGGCTACACCTTC
>15|TRBV5-4|TRBJ2-3|NA|NA
CASSPSSPSPDTQYF
TGTGCCAGCAGTCCTAGCTCTCCCAGCCCAGATACGCAGTATTTT
>16|TRBV5-1|TRBJ2-2|few|NA
CASSYMGQANTGELFF
TGCGCCAGCAGCTATATGGGACAAGCGAACACCGGGGAGCTGTTTTTT
>14|TRBV7-9|TRBJ1-2|NA|NA
CASSSTVANYGYTF
TGTGCCAGCAGTTCGACTGTAGCTAACTATGGCTACACCTTC
>18|TRBV4-1|TRBJ1-6|NA|TRBD1
CASSQALSTGDYNSPLHF
TGCGCCAGCAGCCAGGCCCTCTCGACAGGGGATTATAATTCACCCCTCCACTTT
>15|TRBV11-3|TRBJ2-2|few|NA
CASSDQSRGVGELFF
TGTGCCAGCAGCGACCAGTCGCGGGGAGTCGGGGAGCTGTTTTTT